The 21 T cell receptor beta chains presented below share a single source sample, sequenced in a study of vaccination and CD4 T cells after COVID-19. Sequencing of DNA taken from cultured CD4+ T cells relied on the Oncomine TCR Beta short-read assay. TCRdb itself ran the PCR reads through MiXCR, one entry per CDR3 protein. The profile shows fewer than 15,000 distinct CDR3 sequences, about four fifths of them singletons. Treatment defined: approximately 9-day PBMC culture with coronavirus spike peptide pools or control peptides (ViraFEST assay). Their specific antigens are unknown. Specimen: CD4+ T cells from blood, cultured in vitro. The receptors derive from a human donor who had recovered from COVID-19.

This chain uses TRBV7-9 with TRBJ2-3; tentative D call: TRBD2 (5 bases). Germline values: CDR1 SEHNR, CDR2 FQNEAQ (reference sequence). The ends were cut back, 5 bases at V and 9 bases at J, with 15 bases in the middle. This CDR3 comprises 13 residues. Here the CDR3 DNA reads TGTGCCAGCAGCCCCGCCGTTACGGGGACGCAGTATTTT. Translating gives CASSPAVTGTQYF.

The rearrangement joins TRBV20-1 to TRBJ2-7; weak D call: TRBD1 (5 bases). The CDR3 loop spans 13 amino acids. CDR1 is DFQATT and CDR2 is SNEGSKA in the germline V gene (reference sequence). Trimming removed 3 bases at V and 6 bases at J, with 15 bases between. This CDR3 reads CSARGLRPPEQYF. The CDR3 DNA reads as TGCAGTGCTAGGGGGCTAAGGCCGCCCGAGCAGTACTTC.

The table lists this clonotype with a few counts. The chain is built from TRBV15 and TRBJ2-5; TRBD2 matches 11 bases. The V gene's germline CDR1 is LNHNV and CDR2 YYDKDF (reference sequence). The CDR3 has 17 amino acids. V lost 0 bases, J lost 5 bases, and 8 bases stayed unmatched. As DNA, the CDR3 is TGTGCCACCAGCAGAGATTTGGGGCTAGCGGGGGGTGAGACCCAGTACTTC. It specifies CATSRDLGLAGGETQYF. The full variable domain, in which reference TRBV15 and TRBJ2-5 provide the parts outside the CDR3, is DAMVIQNPRYQVTQFGKPVTLSCSQTLNHNVMYWYQQKSSQAPKLLFHYYDKDFNNEADTPDNFQSRRPNTSFCFLDIRSPGLGDTAMYLCATSRDLGLAGGETQYFGPGTRLLVL.

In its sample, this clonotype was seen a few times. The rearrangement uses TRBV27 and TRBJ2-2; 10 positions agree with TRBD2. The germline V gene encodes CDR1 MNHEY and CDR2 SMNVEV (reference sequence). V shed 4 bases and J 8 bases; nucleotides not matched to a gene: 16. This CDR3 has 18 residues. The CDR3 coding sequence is TGTGCCAGCAGTTCCGGACTAGCGGTTAAACCCCTGGGGGGGGAGCTGTTTTTT. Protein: CASSSGLAVKPLGGELFF.

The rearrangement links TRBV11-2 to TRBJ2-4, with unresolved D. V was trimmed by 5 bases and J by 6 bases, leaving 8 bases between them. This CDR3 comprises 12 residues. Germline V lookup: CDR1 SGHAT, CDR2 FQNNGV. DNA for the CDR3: TGTGCCAGCAGCCCTTTTCCAAACATTCAGTACTTC. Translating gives CASSPFPNIQYF.

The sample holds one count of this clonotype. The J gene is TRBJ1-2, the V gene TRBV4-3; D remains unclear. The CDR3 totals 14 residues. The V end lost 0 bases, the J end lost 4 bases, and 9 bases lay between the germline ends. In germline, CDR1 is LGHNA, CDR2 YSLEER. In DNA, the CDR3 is TGCGCCAGCAGCCAAGACCCCCAAATCTATGGCTACACCTTC. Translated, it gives CASSQDPQIYGYTF.

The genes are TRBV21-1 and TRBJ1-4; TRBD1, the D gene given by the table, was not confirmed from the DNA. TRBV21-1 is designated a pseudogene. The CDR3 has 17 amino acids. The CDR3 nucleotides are TGTGCCAGCATTCACTCGGGACAGAGAGCAACTAATGAAAAACTGTTTTTT. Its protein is CASIHSGQRATNEKLFF.

The CDR3 sequence: CASSLDRYNQPQHF. CDR3 sequence (DNA): TGTGCCAGCAGCTTGGACAGGTATAATCAGCCCCAGCATTTT. This rearrangement joins TRBV7-2 to TRBJ1-5; 7 bases agree with TRBD1. The CDR3 is made up of 14 amino acids. From germline, CDR1 is SGHTA and CDR2 FQGNSA. Losses at the gene ends were 3 bases for V and 4 bases for J; bases not matched to a gene: 3.

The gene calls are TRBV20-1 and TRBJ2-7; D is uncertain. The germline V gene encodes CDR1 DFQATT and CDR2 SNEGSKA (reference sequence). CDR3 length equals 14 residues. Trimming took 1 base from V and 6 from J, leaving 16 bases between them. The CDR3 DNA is TGCAGTGCTAGAGTGGAACGGCGACTGGGCGAGCAGTACTTC. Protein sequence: CSARVERRLGEQYF.

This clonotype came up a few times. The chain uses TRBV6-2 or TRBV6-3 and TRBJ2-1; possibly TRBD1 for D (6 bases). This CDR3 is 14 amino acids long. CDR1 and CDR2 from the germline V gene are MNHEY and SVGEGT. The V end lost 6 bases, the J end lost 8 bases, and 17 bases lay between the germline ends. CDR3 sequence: CASSDGTPWDEQFF. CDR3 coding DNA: TGTGCCAGCAGCGACGGGACACCCTGGGATGAGCAGTTCTTC.

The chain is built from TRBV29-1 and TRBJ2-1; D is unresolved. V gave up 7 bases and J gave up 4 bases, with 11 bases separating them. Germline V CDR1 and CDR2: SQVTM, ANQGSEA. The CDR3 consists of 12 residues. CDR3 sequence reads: CSGLGKYNEQFF. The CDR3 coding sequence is TGCAGCGGACTGGGGAAGTACAATGAGCAGTTCTTC.

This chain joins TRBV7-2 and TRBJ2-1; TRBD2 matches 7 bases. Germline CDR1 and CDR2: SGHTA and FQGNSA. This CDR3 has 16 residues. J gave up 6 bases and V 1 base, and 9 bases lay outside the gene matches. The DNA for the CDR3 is TGTGCCAGCAGCTTAGGTCAAATTGGGGGGGGCAATGAGCAGTTCTTC. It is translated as CASSLGQIGGGNEQFF.

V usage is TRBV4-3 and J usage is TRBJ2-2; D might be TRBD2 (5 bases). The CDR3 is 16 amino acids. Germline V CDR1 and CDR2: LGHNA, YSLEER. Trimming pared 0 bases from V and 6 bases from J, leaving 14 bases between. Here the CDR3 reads CASSQELRASAGELFF. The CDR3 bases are TGCGCCAGCAGCCAAGAATTGCGGGCCAGTGCCGGGGAGCTGTTTTTT.

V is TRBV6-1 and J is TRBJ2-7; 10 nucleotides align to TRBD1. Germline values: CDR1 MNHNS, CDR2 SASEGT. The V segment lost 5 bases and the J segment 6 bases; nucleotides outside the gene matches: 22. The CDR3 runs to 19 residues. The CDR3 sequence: CASSRGPYPRDRGFSEQYF. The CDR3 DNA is TGTGCCAGCAGTAGGGGGCCGTATCCCCGGGACAGGGGTTTTAGCGAGCAGTACTTC.

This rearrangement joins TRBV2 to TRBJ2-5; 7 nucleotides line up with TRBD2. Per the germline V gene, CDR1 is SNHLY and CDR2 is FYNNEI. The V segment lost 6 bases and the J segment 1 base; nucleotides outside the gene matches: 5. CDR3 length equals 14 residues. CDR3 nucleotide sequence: TGTGCCAGCAGCGTTAGCGGGCCCCAAGAGACCCAGTACTTC. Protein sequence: CASSVSGPQETQYF.

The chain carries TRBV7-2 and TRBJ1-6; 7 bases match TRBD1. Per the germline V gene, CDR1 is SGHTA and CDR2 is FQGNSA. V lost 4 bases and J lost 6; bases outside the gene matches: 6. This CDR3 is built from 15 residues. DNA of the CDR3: TGTGCCAGCAGCTCGAAGACAGGGCTTAATTCACCCCTCCACTTT. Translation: CASSSKTGLNSPLHF.

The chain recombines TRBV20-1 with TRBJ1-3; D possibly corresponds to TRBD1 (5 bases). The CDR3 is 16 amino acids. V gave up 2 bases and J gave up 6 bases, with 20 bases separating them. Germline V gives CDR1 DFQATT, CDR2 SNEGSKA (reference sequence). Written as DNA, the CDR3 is TGCAGTGCTAGACACGCGGGACGGAGCTCTTTAAACACCATATATTTT. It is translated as CSARHAGRSSLNTIYF.

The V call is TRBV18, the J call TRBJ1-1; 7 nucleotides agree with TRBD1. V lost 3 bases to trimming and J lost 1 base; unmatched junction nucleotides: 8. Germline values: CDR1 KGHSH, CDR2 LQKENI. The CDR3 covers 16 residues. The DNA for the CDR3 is TGTGCCAGCTCACCCCAGACCACAGGGGCGAACACTGAAGCTTTCTTT. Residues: CASSPQTTGANTEAFF.

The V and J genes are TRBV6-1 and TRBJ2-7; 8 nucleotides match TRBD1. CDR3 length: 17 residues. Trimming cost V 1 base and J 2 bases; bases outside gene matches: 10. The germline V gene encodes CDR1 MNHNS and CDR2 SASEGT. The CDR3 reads CASSEGAYRGKPYEQYF. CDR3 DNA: TGTGCCAGCAGTGAAGGTGCATACAGGGGGAAACCCTACGAGCAGTACTTC.

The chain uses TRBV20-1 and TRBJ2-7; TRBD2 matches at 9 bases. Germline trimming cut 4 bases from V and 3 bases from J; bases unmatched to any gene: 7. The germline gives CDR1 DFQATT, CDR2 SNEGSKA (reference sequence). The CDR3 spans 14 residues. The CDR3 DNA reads TGCAGTGCTATCTTTTCTAGCGGGGTCTACGAGCAGTACTTC. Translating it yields CSAIFSSGVYEQYF.

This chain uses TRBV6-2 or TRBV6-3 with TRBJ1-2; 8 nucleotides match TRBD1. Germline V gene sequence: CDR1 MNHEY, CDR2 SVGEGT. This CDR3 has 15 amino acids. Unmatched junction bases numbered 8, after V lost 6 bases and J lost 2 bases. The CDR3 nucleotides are TGTGCCAGCAGATCACCGGGACAGGCGAACTATGGCTACACCTTC. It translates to CASRSPGQANYGYTF.